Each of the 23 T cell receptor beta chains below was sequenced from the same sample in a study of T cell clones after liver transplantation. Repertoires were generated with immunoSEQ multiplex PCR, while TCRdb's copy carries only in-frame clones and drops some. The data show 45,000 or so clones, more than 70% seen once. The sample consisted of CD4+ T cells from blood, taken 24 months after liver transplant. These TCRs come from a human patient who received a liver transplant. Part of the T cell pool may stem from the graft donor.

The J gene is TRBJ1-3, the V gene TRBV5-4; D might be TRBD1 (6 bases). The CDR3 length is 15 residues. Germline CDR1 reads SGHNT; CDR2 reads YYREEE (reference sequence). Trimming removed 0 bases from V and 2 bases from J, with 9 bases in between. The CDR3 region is CASSLAQGAGNTIYF. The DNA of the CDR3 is TGTGCCAGCAGCTTGGCACAGGGAGCTGGAAACACCATATATTTT. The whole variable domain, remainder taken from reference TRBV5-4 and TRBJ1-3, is ETGVTQSPTHLIKTRGQQVTLRCSSQSGHNTVSWYQQALGQGPQFIFQYYREEENGRGNFPPRFSGLQFPNYSSELNVNALELDDSALYLCASSLAQGAGNTIYFGEGSWLTVV.

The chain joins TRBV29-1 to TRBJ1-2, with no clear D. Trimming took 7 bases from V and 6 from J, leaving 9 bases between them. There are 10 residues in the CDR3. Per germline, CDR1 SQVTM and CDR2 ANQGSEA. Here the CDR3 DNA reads TGCAGCGCCGCCGGGAATGGCTACACCTTC. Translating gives CSAAGNGYTF.

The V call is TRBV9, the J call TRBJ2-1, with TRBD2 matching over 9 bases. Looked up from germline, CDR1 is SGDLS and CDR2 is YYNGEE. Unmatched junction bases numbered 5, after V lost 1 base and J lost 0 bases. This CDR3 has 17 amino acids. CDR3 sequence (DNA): TGTGCCAGCAGCGTATCCATTAGCGGGAGCTCCTACAATGAGCAGTTCTTC. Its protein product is CASSVSISGSSYNEQFF.

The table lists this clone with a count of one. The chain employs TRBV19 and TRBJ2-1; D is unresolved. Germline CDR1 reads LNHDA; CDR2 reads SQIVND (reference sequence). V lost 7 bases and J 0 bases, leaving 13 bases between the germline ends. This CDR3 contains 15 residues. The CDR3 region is CASIPLIHSYNEQFF. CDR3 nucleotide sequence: TGTGCCAGTATCCCCTTAATCCACTCCTACAATGAGCAGTTCTTC. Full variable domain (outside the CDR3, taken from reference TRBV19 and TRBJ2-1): DGGITQSPKYLFRKEGQNVTLSCEQNLNHDAMYWYRQDPGQGLRLIYYSQIVNDFQKGDIAEGYSVSREKKESFPLTVTSAQKNPTAFYLCASIPLIHSYNEQFFGPGTRLTVL.

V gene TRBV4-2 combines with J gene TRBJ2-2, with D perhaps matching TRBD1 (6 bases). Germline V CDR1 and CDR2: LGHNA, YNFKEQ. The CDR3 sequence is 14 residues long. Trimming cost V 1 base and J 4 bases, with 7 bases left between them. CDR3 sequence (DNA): TGTGCCAGCAGCCAAGCCAGGGGCACCGGGGAGCTGTTTTTT. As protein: CASSQARGTGELFF.

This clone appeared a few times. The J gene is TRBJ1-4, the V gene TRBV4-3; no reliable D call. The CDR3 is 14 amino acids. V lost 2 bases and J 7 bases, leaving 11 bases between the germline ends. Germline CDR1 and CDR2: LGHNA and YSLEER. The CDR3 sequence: CASSQSRRGEKLFF. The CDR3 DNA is TGCGCCAGCAGCCAAAGCCGCCGGGGTGAAAAACTGTTTTTT.

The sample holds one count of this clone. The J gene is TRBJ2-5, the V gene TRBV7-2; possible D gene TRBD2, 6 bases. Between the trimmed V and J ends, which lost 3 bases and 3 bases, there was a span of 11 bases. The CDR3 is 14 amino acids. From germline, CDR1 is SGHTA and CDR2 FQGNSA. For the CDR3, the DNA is TGTGCCAGCAGCTTTGATCGGGGGAAAGAGACCCAGTACTTC. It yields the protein CASSFDRGKETQYF.

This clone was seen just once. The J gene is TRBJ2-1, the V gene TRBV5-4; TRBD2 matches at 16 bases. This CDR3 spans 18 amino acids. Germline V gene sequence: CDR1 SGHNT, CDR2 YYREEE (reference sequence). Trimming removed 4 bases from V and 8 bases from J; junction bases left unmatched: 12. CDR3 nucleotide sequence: TGTGCCAGCAGCCCCGGGACTAGCGGGAGGGCCAGTGTGGATGAGCAGTTCTTC. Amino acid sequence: CASSPGTSGRASVDEQFF.

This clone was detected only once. The CDR3 loop is CASSSHVGYTF. In nucleotides, the CDR3 is TGCGCCAGCAGCTCACATGTAGGCTACACCTTC. The gene calls are TRBV5-1 and TRBJ1-2; D remains unclear. The V gene lost 3 bases and the J gene lost 8 bases, with 8 bases spanning the gap. CDR3 length: 11 amino acids. CDR1 is SGHRS, CDR2 YFSETQ, per germline.

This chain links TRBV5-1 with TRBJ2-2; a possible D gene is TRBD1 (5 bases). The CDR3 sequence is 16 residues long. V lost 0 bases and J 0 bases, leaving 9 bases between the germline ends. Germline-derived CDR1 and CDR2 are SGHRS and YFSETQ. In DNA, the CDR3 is TGCGCCAGCAGCTTGGGGGGCAGTCCGAACACCGGGGAGCTGTTTTTT. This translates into CASSLGGSPNTGELFF.

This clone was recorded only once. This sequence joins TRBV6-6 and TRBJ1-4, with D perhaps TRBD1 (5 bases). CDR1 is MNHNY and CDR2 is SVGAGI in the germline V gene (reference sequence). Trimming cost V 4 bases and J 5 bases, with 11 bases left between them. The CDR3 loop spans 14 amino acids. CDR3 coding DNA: TGTGCCAGCAGTTTTATCGGGGCAAATGAAAAACTGTTTTTT. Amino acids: CASSFIGANEKLFF.

Here the CDR3 DNA reads TGTGCCAGCAGCCAAGTCGACAGGGCCGGTTCCAACAATGAGCAGTTCTTC. This translates into CASSQVDRAGSNNEQFF. V and J are TRBV5-4 and TRBJ2-1; TRBD1 matches 7 bases. The V gene's germline CDR1 is SGHNT and CDR2 YYREEE (reference sequence). J was trimmed by 5 bases and V by 4 bases; bases with no gene match: 15. The CDR3 has 17 residues.

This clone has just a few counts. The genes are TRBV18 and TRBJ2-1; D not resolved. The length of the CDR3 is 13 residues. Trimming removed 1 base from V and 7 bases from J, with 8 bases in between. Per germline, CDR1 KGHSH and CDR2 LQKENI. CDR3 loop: CASSPLPWNEQFF. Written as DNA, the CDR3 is TGTGCCAGCTCACCACTACCGTGGAATGAGCAGTTCTTC.

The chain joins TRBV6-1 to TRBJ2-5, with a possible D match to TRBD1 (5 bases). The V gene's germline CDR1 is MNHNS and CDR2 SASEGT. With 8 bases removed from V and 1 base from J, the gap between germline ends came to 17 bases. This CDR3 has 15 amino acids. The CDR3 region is CASSSLTVSQETQYF. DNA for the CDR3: TGTGCCAGCTCCTCTTTGACAGTTTCCCAAGAGACCCAGTACTTC.

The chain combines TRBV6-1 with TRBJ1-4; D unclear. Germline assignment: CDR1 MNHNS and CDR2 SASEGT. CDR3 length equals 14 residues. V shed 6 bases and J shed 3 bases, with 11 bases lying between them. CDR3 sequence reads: CASRRDYANEKLFF. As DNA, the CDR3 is TGTGCCAGCAGGAGGGATTATGCTAATGAAAAACTGTTTTTT.

The CDR3 DNA reads TGCGCCAGCAGCTTGGAAAGGGGGTACGAGCAGTACTTC. This codes for CASSLERGYEQYF. The genes are TRBV5-1 and TRBJ2-7, with D possibly matching TRBD1 (6 bases). The CDR3 extends over 13 amino acids. CDR1 and CDR2 from the germline V gene are SGHRS and YFSETQ. V lost 0 bases, J lost 4 bases, and 8 bases lay in between. Using reference TRBV5-1 and TRBJ2-7 for the parts outside the CDR3, the full variable domain is KAGVTQTPRYLIKTRGQQVTLSCSPISGHRSVSWYQQTPGQGLQFLFEYFSETQRNKGNFPGRFSGRQFSNSRSEMNVSTLELGDSALYLCASSLERGYEQYFGPGTRLTVT.

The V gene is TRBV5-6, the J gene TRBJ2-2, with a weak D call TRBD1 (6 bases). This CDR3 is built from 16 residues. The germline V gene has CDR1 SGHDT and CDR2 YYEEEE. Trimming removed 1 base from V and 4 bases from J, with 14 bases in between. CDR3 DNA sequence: TGTGCCAGCAGCTTGCGAGCAGGGGATGGCACCGGGGAGCTGTTTTTT. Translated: CASSLRAGDGTGELFF.

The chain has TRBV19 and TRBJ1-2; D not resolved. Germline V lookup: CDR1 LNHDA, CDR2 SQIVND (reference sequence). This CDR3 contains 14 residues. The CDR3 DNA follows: TGTGTCACCAAATCCCCCGACCGAAGAAATGGCTACACCTTC. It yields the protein CVTKSPDRRNGYTF.

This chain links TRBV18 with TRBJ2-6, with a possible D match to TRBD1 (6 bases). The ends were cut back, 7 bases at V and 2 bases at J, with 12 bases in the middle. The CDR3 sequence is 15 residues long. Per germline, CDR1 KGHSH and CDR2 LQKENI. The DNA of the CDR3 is TGTGCCAGCTTAGCCGAGGGGGCTGGGGCCAACGTCCTGACTTTC. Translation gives CASLAEGAGANVLTF.

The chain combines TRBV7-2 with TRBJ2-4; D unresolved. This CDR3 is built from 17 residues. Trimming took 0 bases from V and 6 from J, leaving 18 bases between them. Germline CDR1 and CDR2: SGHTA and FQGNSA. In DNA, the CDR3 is TGTGCCAGCAGCTTAGCGGCCGTAGGCACAGCTAGAAACATTCAGTACTTC. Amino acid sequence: CASSLAAVGTARNIQYF.

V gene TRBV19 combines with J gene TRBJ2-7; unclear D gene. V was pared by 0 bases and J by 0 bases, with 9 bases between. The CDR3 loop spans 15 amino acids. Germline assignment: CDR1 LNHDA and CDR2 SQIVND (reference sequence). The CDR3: CASSIDGVGSYEQYF. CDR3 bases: TGTGCCAGTAGTATAGATGGGGTGGGCTCCTACGAGCAGTACTTC.

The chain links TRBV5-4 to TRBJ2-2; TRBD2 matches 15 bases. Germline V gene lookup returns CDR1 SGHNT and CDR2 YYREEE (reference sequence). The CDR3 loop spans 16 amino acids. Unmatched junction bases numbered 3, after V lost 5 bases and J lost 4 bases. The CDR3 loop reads CASSQGLAGGTGELFF. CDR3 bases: TGTGCCAGCAGTCAGGGACTAGCGGGAGGCACCGGGGAGCTGTTTTTT. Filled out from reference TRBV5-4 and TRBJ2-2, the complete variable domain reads ETGVTQSPTHLIKTRGQQVTLRCSSQSGHNTVSWYQQALGQGPQFIFQYYREEENGRGNFPPRFSGLQFPNYSSELNVNALELDDSALYLCASSQGLAGGTGELFFGEGSRLTVL.

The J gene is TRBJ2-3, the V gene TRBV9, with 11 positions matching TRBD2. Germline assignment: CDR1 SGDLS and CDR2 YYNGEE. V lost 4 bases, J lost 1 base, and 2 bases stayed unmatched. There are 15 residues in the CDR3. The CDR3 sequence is CASSLAGGGTDTQYF. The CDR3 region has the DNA TGTGCCAGCAGCTTAGCGGGAGGGGGCACAGATACGCAGTATTTT.